The rows below give T cell receptor beta chains drawn from one sample of a study of cytomegalovirus exposure and HLA in healthy donors. Here immunoSEQ multiplex PCR was the method, and the copy in TCRdb shows in-frame clones only, minus some. The sample includes about 190,000 clones, under 80% of them seen just once. Material: PBMCs. The origin of the receptors is a man younger than 45 in good health and CMV-seropositive. Both conserved end residues are part of each CDR3. Each record gives: clone size, J gene, V gene, D gene, CDR3 protein, CDR3 DNA. The D gene is left open where the match is weak. Clone size is shown for a subset of rows, as once, few, many or a class of expanded clone.

>NA|TRBJ2-5|TRBV29-1|NA
CSVEDRGGEGETQYF
TGCAGCGTTGAAGATCGGGGAGGTGAGGGAGAGACCCAGTACTTC
>NA|TRBJ2-7|TRBV6-1|NA
CASRDGAGEQYF
TGTGCCAGCAGAGACGGTGCGGGGGAGCAGTACTTC
>NA|TRBJ2-2|TRBV4-2|TRBD2
CASSFPVGGSNTGELFF
TGTGCCAGCAGCTTCCCCGTCGGGGGGTCGAACACCGGGGAGCTGTTTTTT
>NA|TRBJ2-2|TRBV14|TRBD2
CASSQVGLATGELFF
TGTGCCAGCAGCCAAGTGGGACTAGCAACCGGGGAGCTGTTTTTT
>NA|TRBJ2-3|TRBV18|TRBD1
CASSLGQGSADTQYF
TGTGCCAGCTCACTCGGACAGGGTTCGGCAGATACGCAGTATTTT
>NA|TRBJ2-1|TRBV5-1|TRBD2
CASRSGGSGDEQFF
TGCGCCAGCAGGTCGGGGGGGAGCGGCGATGAGCAGTTCTTC
>few|TRBJ1-1|TRBV30|TRBD1
CAWSVIGGRAFF
TGTGCCTGGAGTGTAATAGGGGGCCGAGCTTTCTTT
>NA|TRBJ2-5|TRBV7-8|NA
CASSSLAASRETQYF
TGTGCCAGCAGCTCATTGGCGGCTAGCCGAGAGACCCAGTACTTC
>NA|TRBJ2-5|TRBV5-4|NA
CASSLKEGSGGETQYF
TGTGCCAGCAGCTTGAAGGAGGGGAGTGGAGGGGAGACCCAGTACTTC
>NA|TRBJ1-1|TRBV5-5|TRBD1
CASSPGTGRLMTEAFF
TGTGCCAGCAGCCCGGGGACAGGGAGGTTGATGACTGAAGCTTTCTTT
>NA|TRBJ2-5|TRBV5-8|TRBD1
CASSRTGLTQETQYF
TGTGCCAGCAGCCGGACAGGCCTAACTCAAGAGACCCAGTACTTC
>NA|TRBJ1-6|TRBV7-8|NA
CASSLGGATYNSPLHF
TGTGCCAGCAGCCTAGGCGGGGCTACCTATAATTCACCCCTCCACTTT
>NA|TRBJ2-5|TRBV13|TRBD1
CASSPPTGGLRETQYF
TGTGCCAGCAGCCCACCGACAGGGGGGTTGAGGGAGACCCAGTACTTC
>NA|TRBJ2-7|TRBV5-1|TRBD1
CASRRTGVVNEQYF
TGCGCCAGCAGGCGGACAGGGGTTGTAAACGAGCAGTACTTC
>NA|TRBJ2-1|TRBV7-3|TRBD2
CASSYSGGFYNEQFF
TGTGCCAGCAGCTATAGCGGGGGCTTCTACAATGAGCAGTTCTTC